Listed here are 9 T cell receptor beta chains from one sample, sequenced in a study of T-cell reconstitution after alpha-beta-depleted transplantation in children. The library targeted TCRbeta and was prepared with unique molecular identifiers. TCRdb analysed the PCR reads with MiXCR anew, one entry per CDR3 protein. This repertoire shows 500,000 to 600,000 distinct CDR3 sequences, 25% to 30% found once; its top ten account for about 35%. Sequenced material: PBMCs, taken before TCRalphabeta/CD19-depleted stem cell transplant. Receptors originate from a boy in the first two years of life with Wiskott-Aldrich syndrome, due to receive a stem cell transplant.

This clonotype was seen a handful of times. V is TRBV4-1 and J is TRBJ2-1; the D gene is possibly TRBD2 (7 bases). With 3 bases removed from V and 1 base from J, the gap between germline ends came to 28 bases. The germline V gene encodes CDR1 MGHRA and CDR2 YSYEKL. This CDR3 comprises 21 residues. CDR3 bases: TGCGCCAGCAGCCAGGGGGCCCCTGGGAGCGGGGTGGGTGGGTCCTACAATGAGCAGTTCTTC. Translated, it gives CASSQGAPGSGVGGSYNEQFF.

The V gene is TRBV9, the J gene TRBJ2-1; TRBD2 agrees at 7 bases. Per germline, CDR1 SGDLS and CDR2 YYNGEE. The CDR3 is 15 amino acids. With 4 bases clipped from V and 6 bases from J, the junction kept 10 bases outside the gene matches. The CDR3 DNA reads TGTGCCAGCAGCACAAGCGGGACGGGGGTCAATGAGCAGTTCTTC. This encodes CASSTSGTGVNEQFF.

J is TRBJ2-5 and V is TRBV12-3 or TRBV12-4; 7 positions agree with TRBD2. The trim removed 7 bases at V and 3 bases at J, leaving 5 bases unmatched. The CDR3 runs to 13 residues. In DNA, the CDR3 is TGTGCCAGCACCGACGGGGGGAAAGAGACCCAGTACTTC. It specifies CASTDGGKETQYF.

CDR3 residues: CASSHDRGPFEQYF. CDR3 bases: TGCGCCAGCAGCCACGACAGGGGGCCCTTTGAGCAGTACTTC. This chain joins TRBV4-1 and TRBJ2-7; 10 nucleotides align to TRBD1. Trimming at V came to 3 bases and at J to 7 bases, leaving 6 bases not matched to a gene. The CDR3 spans 14 residues. Germline lookup yields CDR1 MGHRA and CDR2 YSYEKL.

The chain has TRBV24-1 and TRBJ2-5; 7 bases fit TRBD1. V dropped 3 bases and J dropped 1; count of bases not matched to a gene: 4. CDR1 and CDR2 from the germline V gene are KGHDR and SFDVKD. CDR3 length: 15 residues. The CDR3 loop is CATSDPRGTQETQYF. The CDR3, as DNA: TGTGCCACCAGTGATCCCAGGGGGACCCAAGAGACCCAGTACTTC.

This clonotype was detected a few times. The CDR3 protein is CASSFAGGPKYF. CDR3 coding DNA: TGTGCCAGCAGTTTTGCGGGAGGCCCAAAGTATTTT. This chain connects TRBV27 to TRBJ2-3; 8 bases align to TRBD2. From germline, CDR1 is MNHEY and CDR2 SMNVEV (reference sequence). V was pared by 3 bases and J by 13 bases, with 6 bases of the junction left unmatched. This CDR3 spans 12 amino acids.

A note on this clonotype: A read error may explain this, as a much larger clone is one base away. This chain uses TRBV15 with TRBJ2-1; no clear D. The germline V and J ends were trimmed by 1 base and 9 bases, with 13 bases remaining between them. The CDR3 consists of 14 residues. The germline V gene has CDR1 LNHNV and CDR2 YYDKDF (reference sequence). The CDR3 region has the DNA TGTGCCACCAGCAGAGTATATAGCTATGCTGAGCAGTTCTTC. Its translation: CATSRVYSYAEQFF.

V is TRBV6-2 or TRBV6-3 and J is TRBJ2-5; D might be TRBD2 (5 bases). The CDR3 loop spans 16 amino acids. V gave up 9 bases and J gave up 2 bases, with 22 bases separating them. Germline loops: CDR1 MNHEY, CDR2 SVGEGT. This CDR3 is CARALAKWMDQETQYF. The CDR3 bases are TGTGCCAGGGCCTTAGCGAAGTGGATGGATCAAGAGACCCAGTACTTC.

This chain connects TRBV5-1 to TRBJ2-5; D gene ambiguous. V dropped 2 bases and J dropped 2 bases, with 7 bases sitting between them. The CDR3 consists of 13 residues. In germline, CDR1 is SGHRS, CDR2 YFSETQ. The chain's CDR3 is CASSFPGQETQYF. As DNA, the CDR3 is TGCGCCAGCAGCTTTCCGGGTCAAGAGACCCAGTACTTC.